The 32 T cell receptor beta chains in this list originate from one sample, sequenced in a study of cytotoxic CD8 clonotypes in ibrutinib-treated CLL. Only in-frame clones appear in the TCRdb table, and some are missing; sequencing was by immunoSEQ multiplex PCR. The table lists 40,000 or so clones, approximately 65% of them singletons. The starting material was PBMCs, obtained after 24 months of ibrutinib treatment. The receptor source for this set is a human donor with chronic lymphocytic leukemia.

The CDR3, as DNA: TGTGCCAGCAGCGTAGGACGGGGGGGGCCTCGGGAGCAGTTCTTC. Translation gives CASSVGRGGPREQFF. J is TRBJ2-1 and V is TRBV9; 8 bases align to TRBD2. This CDR3 has 15 residues. Germline CDR1 SGDLS, CDR2 YYNGEE. V shed 0 bases and J 10 bases; nucleotides not matched to a gene: 9.

The genes are TRBV2 and TRBJ1-1, with D possibly matching TRBD1 (6 bases). CDR1 and CDR2 from the germline V gene are SNHLY and FYNNEI. CDR3 length: 15 amino acids. V was clipped by 2 bases and J by 0 bases, with 10 bases between them. The CDR3 sequence is CASSETGRLNTEAFF. The CDR3 region has the DNA TGTGCCAGCAGTGAAACAGGGAGATTGAACACTGAAGCTTTCTTT. The whole variable domain, remainder taken from reference TRBV2 and TRBJ1-1, is EPEVTQTPSHQVTQMGQEVILRCVPISNHLYFYWYRQILGQKVEFLVSFYNNEISEKSEIFDDQFSVERPDGSNFTLKIRSTKLEDSAMYFCASSETGRLNTEAFFGQGTRLTVV.

The chain combines TRBV5-1 with TRBJ2-5; TRBD2 agrees at 7 bases. Unmatched junction bases numbered 7, after V lost 0 bases and J lost 5 bases. This CDR3 region has 15 residues. From germline, CDR1 is SGHRS and CDR2 YFSETQ. Written as DNA, the CDR3 is TGCGCCAGCAGCTTGGTACGGGAGGCGGCGGAGACCCAGTACTTC. Amino acid sequence: CASSLVREAAETQYF.

The V gene is TRBV5-5, the J gene TRBJ1-6; a possible D gene is TRBD1 (6 bases). The CDR3 contains 15 residues. The V end was cut by 1 base, the J end by 10 bases, with 15 bases between. The germline V gene encodes CDR1 SGHKS and CDR2 YYEKEE (reference sequence). The CDR3 DNA follows: TGTGCCAGCAGCTTGAATACAGGGCCCGGGTCACCCCTCCACTTT. It codes for CASSLNTGPGSPLHF.

The V and J genes are TRBV5-1 and TRBJ1-2; the match to TRBD1 covers 8 bases. V shed 5 bases and J 8 bases; nucleotides not matched to a gene: 14. CDR1 is SGHRS, CDR2 YFSETQ, per germline. This CDR3 is built from 15 residues. For the CDR3, the DNA is TGCGCCAGCAGTCCCGATTATCAGGGGGCAGAAGGCTACACCTTC. Residues: CASSPDYQGAEGYTF. Full variable domain (missing parts from reference TRBV5-1 and TRBJ1-2): KAGVTQTPRYLIKTRGQQVTLSCSPISGHRSVSWYQQTPGQGLQFLFEYFSETQRNKGNFPGRFSGRQFSNSRSEMNVSTLELGDSALYLCASSPDYQGAEGYTFGSGTRLTVV.

This rearrangement joins TRBV4-1 to TRBJ1-2; D possibly corresponds to TRBD1 (5 bases). Germline CDR1 is MGHRA and CDR2 is YSYEKL. V shed 5 bases and J shed 4 bases, with 20 bases lying between them. The CDR3 runs 16 residues. For the CDR3, the DNA is TGCGCCAGCAGCTTGTCCCGGGACGGACTTCTCTATGGCTACACCTTC. This codes for CASSLSRDGLLYGYTF.

The rearrangement joins TRBV11-2 to TRBJ1-2; 7 nucleotides agree with TRBD1. V lost 2 bases to trimming and J lost 6 bases; unmatched junction nucleotides: 9. CDR1 is SGHAT and CDR2 is FQNNGV in the germline V gene. The CDR3 runs 15 residues. CDR3 amino acids: CASSLTARGRDGYTF. In DNA form, the CDR3 reads TGTGCCAGCAGCTTAACGGCGAGGGGGCGCGATGGCTACACCTTC.

The chain is built from TRBV27 and TRBJ2-7, with TRBD2 matching 7 bases. Losses at the gene ends were 8 bases for V and 7 bases for J; bases not matched to a gene: 11. Per germline, CDR1 MNHEY and CDR2 SMNVEV (reference sequence). The CDR3 extends over 13 amino acids. CDR3 coding DNA: TGTGCCAGCGGGGGGGGACCCGGCGGTGAGCAGTACTTC. Translation gives CASGGGPGGEQYF.

The V and J genes are TRBV19 and TRBJ2-5; D ambiguous. The CDR3 runs 14 residues. Per germline, CDR1 LNHDA and CDR2 SQIVND (reference sequence). Trimming removed 4 bases at V and 1 base at J, with 10 bases between. CDR3 nucleotides: TGTGCCAGTAGTACCCCAGGATTCCAAGAGACCCAGTACTTC. It encodes CASSTPGFQETQYF.

Only a few counts were recorded for this clone. The gene calls are TRBV30 and TRBJ1-2; D gene uncertain. V shed 0 bases and J shed 4 bases, with 9 bases lying between them. CDR1 and CDR2 (germline): GTSNPN, SVGIG (reference sequence). The CDR3 sequence is 13 residues long. The CDR3 DNA reads as TGTGCCTGGAGTGTATCGGGTGTCTATGGCTACACCTTC. This gives the protein CAWSVSGVYGYTF.

This chain uses TRBV5-1 with TRBJ2-3, with D uncertain. Between the trimmed V and J ends, which lost 4 bases and 0 bases, there was a span of 6 bases. The CDR3 runs to 13 residues. The V gene's germline CDR1 is SGHRS and CDR2 YFSETQ. CDR3 nucleotide sequence: TGCGCCAGCAGCCCCGACAGCACAGATACGCAGTATTTT. It is translated as CASSPDSTDTQYF.

This clone was counted a single time. The chain recombines TRBV7-6 with TRBJ2-1, with TRBD2 matching 8 bases. The CDR3 sequence is 17 residues long. Germline V lookup: CDR1 SGHVS, CDR2 FNYEAQ. Trimming cost V 2 bases and J 8 bases; bases outside gene matches: 14. The CDR3 DNA follows: TGTGCCAGCAGCTTAATTTCTTCGGGAGGGATGGGAGATGAGCAGTTCTTC. Its translation: CASSLISSGGMGDEQFF.

V is TRBV5-1 and J is TRBJ2-7; D is unresolved. CDR3 size: 12 residues. Germline lookup yields CDR1 SGHRS and CDR2 YFSETQ. Trimming took 7 bases from V and 7 from J, leaving 15 bases between them. CDR3 sequence reads: CASGFPAGEQYF. In DNA form, the CDR3 reads TGCGCCAGCGGATTCCCGGCCGGTGAGCAGTACTTC.

V and J are TRBV19 and TRBJ2-1; 8 nucleotides align to TRBD2. Germline V gives CDR1 LNHDA, CDR2 SQIVND (reference sequence). V was pared by 1 base and J by 9 bases, with 8 bases of the junction left unmatched. The CDR3 is 15 amino acids. This CDR3 is CASSIAGGPIGEQFF. The CDR3 nucleotides are TGTGCCAGTAGTATAGCGGGAGGGCCTATCGGTGAGCAGTTCTTC.

V gene TRBV5-6 combines with J gene TRBJ1-5; no clear D gene. Germline assignment: CDR1 SGHDT and CDR2 YYEEEE. The CDR3 is 15 residues long. V was cut by 0 bases and J by 2 bases, with 9 bases left in between. The CDR3 sequence: CASSLAAMGNQPQHF. DNA for the CDR3: TGTGCCAGCAGCTTGGCCGCGATGGGCAATCAGCCCCAGCATTTT.

This clone was counted a few times. The V gene is TRBV11-2, the J gene TRBJ1-5; D gene ambiguous. V was cut by 5 bases and J by 1 base, with 12 bases left in between. The CDR3 has 15 amino acids. Germline V gene lookup returns CDR1 SGHAT and CDR2 FQNNGV. DNA of the CDR3: TGTGCCAGCAGCAGCCGATCGGACAGCAATCAGCCCCAGCATTTT. This sequence encodes CASSSRSDSNQPQHF.

This clone was found many times. The chain uses TRBV10-3 and TRBJ1-1, with 7 bases matching TRBD1. V lost 10 bases, J lost 3 bases, and 11 bases stayed unmatched. CDR3 length: 14 residues. CDR1 is ENHRY, CDR2 SYGVKD, per germline. The CDR3 is CATGRLGGDTEAFF. The DNA of the CDR3 is TGTGCCACCGGTCGCCTAGGGGGCGACACTGAAGCTTTCTTT.

A single count supports this clone. The chain is built from TRBV13 and TRBJ1-3; 8 bases are shared with TRBD1. The CDR3 totals 17 residues. The V segment lost 5 bases and the J segment 2 bases; nucleotides outside the gene matches: 11. Germline values: CDR1 PRHDT, CDR2 FYEKMQ (reference sequence). For the CDR3, the DNA is TGTGCCAGCAGCAGAACCTCCAGGGGGCTAGCTGGAAACACCATATATTTT. This codes for CASSRTSRGLAGNTIYF.

The gene calls are TRBV2 and TRBJ2-3; 10 positions agree with TRBD2. CDR3 length: 14 residues. CDR1 and CDR2 (germline): SNHLY, FYNNEI. The junction had 3 bases not matched to a gene; V was cut back by 8 bases and J by 1 base. For the CDR3, the DNA is TGTGCCAGCCGCGGACTAGCGGGCACAGATACGCAGTATTTT. Translated, it gives CASRGLAGTDTQYF.

This clone was picked up a small number of times. The V and J genes are TRBV11-2 and TRBJ1-1; D not resolved. Germline CDR1 is SGHAT and CDR2 is FQNNGV. The CDR3 totals 13 residues. Trimming removed 0 bases from V and 5 bases from J, with 7 bases in between. The CDR3: CASSLDRRTEAFF. In DNA, the CDR3 is TGTGCCAGCAGCTTAGATCGGCGGACTGAAGCTTTCTTT.

This clone was recorded only once. V is TRBV28 and J is TRBJ2-3, with 10 positions matching TRBD2. From germline, CDR1 is MDHEN and CDR2 SYDVKM. The ends lost 2 bases at V and 5 bases at J; junction bases unmatched: 4. The length of the CDR3 is 15 residues. This CDR3 is CASSLLAGDLDTQYF. CDR3 bases: TGTGCCAGCAGTTTACTAGCGGGAGACCTAGATACGCAGTATTTT.

This clone came up once. The rearrangement uses TRBV5-4 and TRBJ2-2; D is undetermined. Germline CDR1 reads SGHNT; CDR2 reads YYREEE (reference sequence). The CDR3 is 13 amino acids. V shed 1 base and J shed 6 bases, with 7 bases lying between them. The CDR3 coding sequence is TGTGCCAGCAGCTTGAGTCAAGCCGGGGAGCTGTTTTTT. Its protein product is CASSLSQAGELFF.

The V and J genes are TRBV6-9 and TRBJ2-3; TRBD2 matches at 12 bases. The V gene end was trimmed by 0 bases and the J gene end by 4 bases; junction bases not matched to a gene: 8. This CDR3 contains 18 residues. Germline V lookup: CDR1 MNHGY, CDR2 SVAAGI. In nucleotides, the CDR3 is TGTGCCAGCAGTTATTCTAACGGACTAGCGGGACCCCCAGATACGCAGTATTTT. Protein: CASSYSNGLAGPPDTQYF.

The chain uses TRBV5-6 and TRBJ1-5; no clear D gene. CDR3 length equals 15 residues. V was shortened by 1 base and J by 7 bases, with 15 bases between the two germline ends. Germline V gene data show CDR1 as SGHDT and CDR2 as YYEEEE. The CDR3 DNA sequence: TGTGCCAGCAGCTTGAGGCAGGCCGTCGTACAGCCCCAGCATTTT. Protein: CASSLRQAVVQPQHF.

This clone was counted between two and nine times. The chain joins TRBV7-6 to TRBJ1-5; D might be TRBD1 (5 bases). The CDR3 runs 14 residues. Looked up from germline, CDR1 is SGHVS and CDR2 is FNYEAQ. Trimming pared 1 base from V and 6 bases from J, leaving 10 bases between. This CDR3 is CASSLVGAGQPQHF. DNA for the CDR3: TGTGCCAGCAGCTTAGTAGGGGCCGGTCAGCCCCAGCATTTT.

V gene TRBV9 combines with J gene TRBJ1-1; no clear D. Trimming took off 3 bases at V and 4 bases at J, with 16 bases between the two ends. CDR1 and CDR2 (germline): SGDLS, YYNGEE. The length of the CDR3 is 15 residues. The CDR3 DNA is TGTGCCAGCAGCGAAGGAGGAGGGAGAATCACTGAAGCTTTCTTT. This gives the protein CASSEGGGRITEAFF.

The chain employs TRBV29-1 and TRBJ2-1; no firm D call. CDR1 and CDR2 from the germline V gene are SQVTM and ANQGSEA. CDR3 length: 11 amino acids. The germline V and J ends were trimmed by 4 bases and 4 bases, with 5 bases remaining between them. The CDR3 DNA reads as TGCAGCGTTGCACAGTACAATGAGCAGTTCTTC. This gives the protein CSVAQYNEQFF.

The chain is built from TRBV7-2 and TRBJ2-7; 9 bases agree with TRBD1. Trimming took 0 bases from V and 5 from J; bases not matched to a gene: 5. This CDR3 contains 15 residues. Germline-derived CDR1 and CDR2 are SGHTA and FQGNSA. CDR3 loop: CASSLAWDRVHEQYF. CDR3 nucleotides: TGTGCCAGCAGCTTAGCGTGGGACAGGGTCCACGAGCAGTACTTC.

This clone has ten or more counts. J is TRBJ1-4 and V is TRBV9; the D gene is possibly TRBD1 (6 bases). Germline CDR1 is SGDLS and CDR2 is YYNGEE. Between the trimmed V and J ends, which lost 0 bases and 11 bases, there was a span of 14 bases. The CDR3 has 14 residues. The CDR3 loop is CASSVEGVTGKLFF. The CDR3 region has the DNA TGTGCCAGCAGCGTAGAGGGGGTAACAGGGAAACTGTTTTTT. The full variable domain, rest sourced from reference TRBV9 and TRBJ1-4, is DSGVTQTPKHLITATGQRVTLRCSPRSGDLSVYWYQQSLDQGLQFLIQYYNGEERAKGNILERFSAQQFPDLHSELNLSSLELGDSALYFCASSVEGVTGKLFFGSGTQLSVL.

V and J are TRBV28 and TRBJ1-2; D may be TRBD1 (6 bases). Germline V CDR1 and CDR2: MDHEN, SYDVKM. There are 13 residues in the CDR3. The V end was cut by 2 bases, the J end by 9 bases, with 13 bases between. CDR3 DNA: TGTGCCAGCAGTTTAGACAGGCTAAGTAGCTACACCTTC. It codes for CASSLDRLSSYTF.

The J gene is TRBJ1-6, the V gene TRBV6-5, with D unresolved. The CDR3 has 15 residues. V shed 2 bases and J shed 5 bases, with 10 bases lying between them. Germline V gene lookup returns CDR1 MNHEY and CDR2 SVGAGI. The CDR3 loop is CASSYRWVHNSPLHF. The DNA for the CDR3 is TGTGCCAGCAGTTACCGTTGGGTCCATAATTCACCCCTCCACTTT.

The chain is built from TRBV30 and TRBJ2-7, with TRBD1 matching 9 bases. CDR3 length: 13 amino acids. Germline-derived CDR1 and CDR2 are GTSNPN and SVGIG (reference sequence). Trimming removed 4 bases from V and 6 bases from J; junction bases left unmatched: 7. The CDR3 nucleotides read TGTGCCTGGACCGGGACAGGGTTTATCGAGCAGTACTTC. Translated, it gives CAWTGTGFIEQYF.